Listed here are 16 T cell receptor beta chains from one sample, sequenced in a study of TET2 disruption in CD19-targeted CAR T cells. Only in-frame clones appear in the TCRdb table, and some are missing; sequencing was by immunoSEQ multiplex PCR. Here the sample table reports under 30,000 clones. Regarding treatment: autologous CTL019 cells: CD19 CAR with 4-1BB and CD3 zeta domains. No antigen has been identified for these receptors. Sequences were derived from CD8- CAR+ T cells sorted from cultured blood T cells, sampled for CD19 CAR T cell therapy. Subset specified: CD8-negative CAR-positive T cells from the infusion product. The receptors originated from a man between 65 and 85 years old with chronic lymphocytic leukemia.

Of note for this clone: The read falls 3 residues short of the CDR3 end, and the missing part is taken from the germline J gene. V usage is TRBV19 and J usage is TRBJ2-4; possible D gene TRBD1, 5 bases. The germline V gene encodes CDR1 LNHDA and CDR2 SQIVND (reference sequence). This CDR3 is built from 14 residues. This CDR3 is CASSPLQGPYGQYF. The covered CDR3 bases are TGTGCCAGTAGTCCTCTCCAGGGTCCCTATGGT. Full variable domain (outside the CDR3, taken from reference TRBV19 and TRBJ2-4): DGGITQSPKYLFRKEGQNVTLSCEQNLNHDAMYWYRQDPGQGLRLIYYSQIVNDFQKGDIAEGYSVSREKKESFPLTVTSAQKNPTAFYLCASSPLQGPYGQYFGAGTRLSVL.

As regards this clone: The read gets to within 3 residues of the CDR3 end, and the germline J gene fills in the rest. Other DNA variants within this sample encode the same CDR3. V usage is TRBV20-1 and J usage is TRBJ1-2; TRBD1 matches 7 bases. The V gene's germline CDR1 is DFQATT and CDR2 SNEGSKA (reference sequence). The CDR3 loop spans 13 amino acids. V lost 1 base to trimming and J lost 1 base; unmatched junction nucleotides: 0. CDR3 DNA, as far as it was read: TGCAGTGCTAGAGGGGACAGTAACTATGGC. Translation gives CSARGDSNYG. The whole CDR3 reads CSARGDSNYGYTF.

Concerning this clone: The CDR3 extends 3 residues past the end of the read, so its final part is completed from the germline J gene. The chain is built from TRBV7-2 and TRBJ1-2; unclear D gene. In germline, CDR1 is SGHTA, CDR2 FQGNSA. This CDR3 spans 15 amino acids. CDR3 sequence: CASSLALANTDTYTF. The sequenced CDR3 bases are TGTGCCAGCAGCTTAGCGCTAGCGAACACAGATACC.

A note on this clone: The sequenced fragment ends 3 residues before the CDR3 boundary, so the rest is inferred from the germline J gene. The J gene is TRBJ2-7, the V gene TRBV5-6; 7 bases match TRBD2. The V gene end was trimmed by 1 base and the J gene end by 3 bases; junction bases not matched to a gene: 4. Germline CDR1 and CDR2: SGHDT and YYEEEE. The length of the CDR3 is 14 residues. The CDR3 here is CASSLRGLGYEQYF. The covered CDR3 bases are TGTGCCAGCAGCTTGCGAGGACTAGGCTACGAG.

The CDR3 spells CASSLIPGTIFYEQYF. The sequenced part of the CDR3 DNA is TGTGCCAGCTCACTAATCCCCGGGACAATTTTCTACGAG. This chain links TRBV18 with TRBJ2-7, with D perhaps matching TRBD1 (6 bases). With the read ending 3 residues before the CDR3 end, the germline J gene is used to fill in that end. The V and J ends lost 4 bases and 3 bases respectively, with 19 bases between them. The germline V gene encodes CDR1 KGHSH and CDR2 LQKENI. The CDR3 spans 16 residues. Full variable domain (outside the CDR3, taken from reference TRBV18 and TRBJ2-7): NAGVMQNPRHLVRRRGQEARLRCSPMKGHSHVYWYRQLPEEGLKFMVYLQKENIIDESGMPKERFSAEFPKEGPSILRIQQVVRGDSAAYFCASSLIPGTIFYEQYFGPGTRLTVT.

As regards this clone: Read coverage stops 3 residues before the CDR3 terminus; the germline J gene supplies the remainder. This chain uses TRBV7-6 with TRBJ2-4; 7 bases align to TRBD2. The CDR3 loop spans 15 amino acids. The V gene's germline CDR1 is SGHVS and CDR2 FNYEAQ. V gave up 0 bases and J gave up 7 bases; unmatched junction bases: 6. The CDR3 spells CASSLAGGRPNIQYF. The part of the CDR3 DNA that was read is TGTGCCAGCAGCTTAGCGGGGGGGAGGCCCAACATT.

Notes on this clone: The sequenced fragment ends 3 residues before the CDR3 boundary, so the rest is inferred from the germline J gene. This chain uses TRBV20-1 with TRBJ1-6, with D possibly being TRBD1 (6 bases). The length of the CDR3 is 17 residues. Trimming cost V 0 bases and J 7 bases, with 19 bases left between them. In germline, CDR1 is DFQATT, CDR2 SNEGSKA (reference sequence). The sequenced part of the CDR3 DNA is TGCAGTGCTAGAGATTTTTCTATAGGGGGGGAAAATTCACCC. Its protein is CSARDFSIGGENSP. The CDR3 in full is CSARDFSIGGENSPLHF.

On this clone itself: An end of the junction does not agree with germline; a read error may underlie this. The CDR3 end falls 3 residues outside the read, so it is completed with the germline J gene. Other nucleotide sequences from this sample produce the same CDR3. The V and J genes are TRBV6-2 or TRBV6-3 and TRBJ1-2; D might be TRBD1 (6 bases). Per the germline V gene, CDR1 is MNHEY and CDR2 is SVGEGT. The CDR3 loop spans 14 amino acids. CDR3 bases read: TGTGCCAGCAGTGGAACAGGGTTCAGGGATGGT. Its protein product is CASSGTGFRDG. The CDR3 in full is CASSGTGFRDGYTF.

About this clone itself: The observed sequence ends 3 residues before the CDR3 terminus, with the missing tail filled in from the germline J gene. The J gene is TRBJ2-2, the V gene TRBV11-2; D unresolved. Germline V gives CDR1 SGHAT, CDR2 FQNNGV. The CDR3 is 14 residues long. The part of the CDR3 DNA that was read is TGTGCCAGCAGCTTTAATAGCATGGCGGCCGAG. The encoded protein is CASSFNSMAAE. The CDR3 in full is CASSFNSMAAELFF.

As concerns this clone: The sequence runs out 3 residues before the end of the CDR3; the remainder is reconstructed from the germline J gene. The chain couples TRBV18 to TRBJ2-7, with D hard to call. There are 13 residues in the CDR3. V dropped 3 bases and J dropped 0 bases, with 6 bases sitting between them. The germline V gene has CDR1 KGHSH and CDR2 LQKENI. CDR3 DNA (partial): TGTGCCAGCTCACCCCCAGGCTCCTACGAG. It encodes CASSPPGSYE. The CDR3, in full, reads CASSPPGSYEQYF. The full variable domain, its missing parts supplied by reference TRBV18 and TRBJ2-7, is NAGVMQNPRHLVRRRGQEARLRCSPMKGHSHVYWYRQLPEEGLKFMVYLQKENIIDESGMPKERFSAEFPKEGPSILRIQQVVRGDSAAYFCASSPPGSYEQYFGPGTRLTVT.

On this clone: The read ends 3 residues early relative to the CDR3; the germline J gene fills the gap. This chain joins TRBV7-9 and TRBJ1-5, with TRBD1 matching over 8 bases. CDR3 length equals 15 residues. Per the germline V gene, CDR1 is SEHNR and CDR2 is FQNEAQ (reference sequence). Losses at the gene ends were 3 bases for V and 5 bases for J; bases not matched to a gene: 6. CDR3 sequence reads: CASSLTGEGHQPQHF. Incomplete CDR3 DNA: TGTGCCAGCAGCTTGACAGGGGAGGGTCATCAGCCC. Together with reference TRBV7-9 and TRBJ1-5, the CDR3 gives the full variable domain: DTGVSQNPRHKITKRGQNVTFRCDPISEHNRLYWYRQTLGQGPEFLTYFQNEAQLEKSRLLSDRFSAERPKGSFSTLEIQRTEQGDSAMYLCASSLTGEGHQPQHFGDGTRLSIL.

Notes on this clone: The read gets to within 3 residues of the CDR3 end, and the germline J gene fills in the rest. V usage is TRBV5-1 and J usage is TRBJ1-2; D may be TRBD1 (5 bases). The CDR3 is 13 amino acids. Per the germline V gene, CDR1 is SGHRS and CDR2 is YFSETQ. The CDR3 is CASSLAKTVGYTF. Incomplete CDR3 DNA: TGCGCCAGCAGCTTGGCAAAGACAGTCGGC. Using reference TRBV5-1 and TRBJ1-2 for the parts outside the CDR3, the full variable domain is KAGVTQTPRYLIKTRGQQVTLSCSPISGHRSVSWYQQTPGQGLQFLFEYFSETQRNKGNFPGRFSGRQFSNSRSEMNVSTLELGDSALYLCASSLAKTVGYTFGSGTRLTVV.

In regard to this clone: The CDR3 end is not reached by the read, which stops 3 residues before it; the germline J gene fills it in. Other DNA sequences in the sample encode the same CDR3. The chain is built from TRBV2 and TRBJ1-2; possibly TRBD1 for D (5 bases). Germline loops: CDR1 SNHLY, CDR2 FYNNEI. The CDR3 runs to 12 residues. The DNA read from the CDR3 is TGTGCCAGCAGTGAGGGGAGGGGTGAC. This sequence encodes CASSEGRGD. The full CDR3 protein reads CASSEGRGDYTF.

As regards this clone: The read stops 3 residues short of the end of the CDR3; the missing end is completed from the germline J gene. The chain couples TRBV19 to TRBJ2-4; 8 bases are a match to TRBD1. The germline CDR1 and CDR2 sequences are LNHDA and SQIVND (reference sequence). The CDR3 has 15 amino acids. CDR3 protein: CASSTMDRENQPQYF. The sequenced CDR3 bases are TGTGCCAGTAGTACGATGGACAGGGAGAATCAGCCT.

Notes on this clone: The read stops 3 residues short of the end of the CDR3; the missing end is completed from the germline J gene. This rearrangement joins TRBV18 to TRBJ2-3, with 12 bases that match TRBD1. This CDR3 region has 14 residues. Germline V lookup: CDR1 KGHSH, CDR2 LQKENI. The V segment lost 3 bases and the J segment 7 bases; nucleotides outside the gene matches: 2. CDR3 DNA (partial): TGTGCCAGCTCACCGGGACAGGGGGCGAATACG. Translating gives CASSPGQGANT. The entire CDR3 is CASSPGQGANTQYF.

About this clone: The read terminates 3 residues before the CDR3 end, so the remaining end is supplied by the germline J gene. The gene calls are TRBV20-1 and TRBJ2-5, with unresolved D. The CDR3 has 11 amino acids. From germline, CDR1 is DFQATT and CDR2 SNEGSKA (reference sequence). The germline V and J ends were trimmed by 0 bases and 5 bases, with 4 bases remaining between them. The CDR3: CSAREAETQYF. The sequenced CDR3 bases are TGCAGTGCTAGAGAAGCGGAGACC.